This T cell receptor beta chain was sequenced for a study of read filtering for tumor transcriptome and immune sequencing. Study overall: Mean patient age was approximately 66 years, range roughly 47 to 90; 17 male, around 15 female. Per sample, TCR-region reads ranged about 4 to 11 million by IR-seq, roughly 85 to 1273 by RNA-seq. Study-level points and caveats: RNA-seq captured clonotypes less deeply and reliably than IR-seq. Single-read clonotypes: about 81.9% of IR-seq clonotypes (around 3.6% of reads), 74.6% of RNA-seq clonotypes (44.6% of reads).

Germline CDR1 SGHVS, CDR2 FNYEAQ. CDR3 size: 15 residues. Trimming cost V 1 base and J 9 bases; bases outside gene matches: 6. This clonotype came up many times. Its antigen is unknown. This library used around 400 ng RNA and molecular barcoded adaptors spanning alpha/delta and beta/gamma chains. TCRdb reprocessed the reads via MiXCR and lists one record per CDR3 protein. The table has 43,000 or so distinct CDR3 sequences, 15% to 20% seen once. This TCR derives from a donor at least 40 years old with multiple myeloma. Specimen: a population of CD138-negative cells sorted from bone marrow. The rearrangement uses TRBV7-6 and TRBJ2-1; 10 bases align to TRBD2. The CDR3 DNA follows: TGTGCCAGCAGCTTAGAGCGGGAGGGCCGTGGTGAGCAGTTCTTC. Amino acid sequence: CASSLEREGRGEQFF.